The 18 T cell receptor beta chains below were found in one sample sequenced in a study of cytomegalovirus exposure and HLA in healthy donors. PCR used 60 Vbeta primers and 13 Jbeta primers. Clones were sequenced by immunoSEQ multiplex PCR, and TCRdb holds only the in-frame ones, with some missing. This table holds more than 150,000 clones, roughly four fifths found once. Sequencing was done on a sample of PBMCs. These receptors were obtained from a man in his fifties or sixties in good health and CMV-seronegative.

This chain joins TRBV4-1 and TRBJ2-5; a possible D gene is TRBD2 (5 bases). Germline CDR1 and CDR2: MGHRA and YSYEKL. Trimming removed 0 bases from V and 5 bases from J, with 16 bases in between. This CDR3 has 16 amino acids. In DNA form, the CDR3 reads TGCGCCAGCAGCCAAGATACCGGCGGAGGAGGTGAGACCCAGTACTTC. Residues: CASSQDTGGGGETQYF.

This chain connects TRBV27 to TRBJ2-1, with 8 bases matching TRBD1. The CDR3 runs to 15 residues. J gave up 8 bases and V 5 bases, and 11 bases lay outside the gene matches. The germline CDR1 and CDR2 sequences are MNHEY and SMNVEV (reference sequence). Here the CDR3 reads CASSEWTGSIHEQFF. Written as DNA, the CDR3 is TGTGCCAGCAGTGAGTGGACAGGGAGTATCCATGAGCAGTTCTTC.

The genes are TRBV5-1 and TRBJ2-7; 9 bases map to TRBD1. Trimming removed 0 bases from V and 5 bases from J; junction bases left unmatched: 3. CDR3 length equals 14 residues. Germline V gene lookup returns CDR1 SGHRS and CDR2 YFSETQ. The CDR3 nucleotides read TGCGCCAGCAGCTTGGGGGACAGGGTCAACGAGCAGTACTTC. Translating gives CASSLGDRVNEQYF. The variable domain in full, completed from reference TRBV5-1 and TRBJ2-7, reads KAGVTQTPRYLIKTRGQQVTLSCSPISGHRSVSWYQQTPGQGLQFLFEYFSETQRNKGNFPGRFSGRQFSNSRSEMNVSTLELGDSALYLCASSLGDRVNEQYFGPGTRLTVT.

DNA of the CDR3: TGTGCCAGCAGCGTCATCCTAGCGGGAGCTGGCGAGCAGTACTTC. Its translation is CASSVILAGAGEQYF. The chain carries TRBV7-3 and TRBJ2-7, with TRBD2 identical over 10 bases. The CDR3 runs 15 residues. V lost 5 bases to trimming and J lost 6 bases; unmatched junction nucleotides: 10. Germline-derived CDR1 and CDR2 are SGHTA and FQGTGA.

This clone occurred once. The CDR3 bases are TGTGCCACCGGGACTAGCGGGGGCCACACCGGGGAGCTGTTTTTT. The encoded protein is CATGTSGGHTGELFF. The chain couples TRBV10-3 to TRBJ2-2, with 14 positions matching TRBD2. Germline V gene data show CDR1 as ENHRY and CDR2 as SYGVKD. The CDR3 is 15 residues long. Trimming at V came to 10 bases and at J to 3 bases, leaving 4 bases not matched to a gene.

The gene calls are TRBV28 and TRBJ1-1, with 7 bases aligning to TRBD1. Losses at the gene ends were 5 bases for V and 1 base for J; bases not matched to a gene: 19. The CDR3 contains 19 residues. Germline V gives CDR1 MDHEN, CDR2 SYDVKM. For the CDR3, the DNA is TGTGCCAGCAGTACTCGCCCAAACAGAGGGGGCTGGGGGAACACTGAAGCTTTCTTT. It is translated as CASSTRPNRGGWGNTEAFF.

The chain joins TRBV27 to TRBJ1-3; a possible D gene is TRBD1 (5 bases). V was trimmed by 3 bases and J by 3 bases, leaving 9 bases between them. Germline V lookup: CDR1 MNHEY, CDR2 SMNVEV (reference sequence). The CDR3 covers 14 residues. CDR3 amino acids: CASSLSGGGNTIYF. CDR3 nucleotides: TGTGCCAGCAGTTTGAGCGGGGGTGGAAACACCATATATTTT.

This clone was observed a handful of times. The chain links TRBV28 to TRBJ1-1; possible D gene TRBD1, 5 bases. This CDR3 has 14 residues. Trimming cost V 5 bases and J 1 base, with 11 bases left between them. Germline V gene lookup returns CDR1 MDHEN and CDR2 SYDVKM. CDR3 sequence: CASSLGTPNTEAFF. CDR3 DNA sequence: TGTGCCAGCAGTCTCGGGACTCCGAACACTGAAGCTTTCTTT.

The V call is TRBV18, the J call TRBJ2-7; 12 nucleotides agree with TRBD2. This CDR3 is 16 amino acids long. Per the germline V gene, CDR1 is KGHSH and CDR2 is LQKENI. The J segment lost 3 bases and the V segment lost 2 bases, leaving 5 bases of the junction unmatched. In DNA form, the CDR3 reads TGTGCCAGCTCACCAGCATTACTAGCGGGGGGCTACGAGCAGTACTTC. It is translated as CASSPALLAGGYEQYF. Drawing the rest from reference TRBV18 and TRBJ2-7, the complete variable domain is NAGVMQNPRHLVRRRGQEARLRCSPMKGHSHVYWYRQLPEEGLKFMVYLQKENIIDESGMPKERFSAEFPKEGPSILRIQQVVRGDSAAYFCASSPALLAGGYEQYFGPGTRLTVT.

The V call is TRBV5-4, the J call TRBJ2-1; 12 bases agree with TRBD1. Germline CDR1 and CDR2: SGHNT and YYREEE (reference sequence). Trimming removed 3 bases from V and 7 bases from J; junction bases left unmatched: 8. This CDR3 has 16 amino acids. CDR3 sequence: CASSSGTGGILNEQFF. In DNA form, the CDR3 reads TGTGCCAGCAGCTCCGGGACAGGGGGCATTCTAAATGAGCAGTTCTTC.

The CDR3 nucleotides are TGTGCCAGCAAGTTGGGAGAAACCCAGGGGGAGGAGCAGTACTTC. Translated: CASKLGETQGEEQYF. V and J are TRBV2 and TRBJ2-7; 7 bases agree with TRBD1. The CDR3 is 15 amino acids. From germline, CDR1 is SNHLY and CDR2 FYNNEI. With 7 bases clipped from V and 7 bases from J, the junction kept 16 bases outside the gene matches.

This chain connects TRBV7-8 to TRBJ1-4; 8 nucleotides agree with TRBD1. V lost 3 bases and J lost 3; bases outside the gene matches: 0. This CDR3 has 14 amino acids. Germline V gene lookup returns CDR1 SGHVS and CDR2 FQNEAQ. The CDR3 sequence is CASSLTGANEKLFF. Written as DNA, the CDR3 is TGTGCCAGCAGCTTGACAGGGGCTAATGAAAAACTGTTTTTT.

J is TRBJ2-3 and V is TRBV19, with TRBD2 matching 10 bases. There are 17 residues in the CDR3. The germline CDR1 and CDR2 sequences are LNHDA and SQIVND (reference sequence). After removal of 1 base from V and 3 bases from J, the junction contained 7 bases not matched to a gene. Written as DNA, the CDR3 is TGTGCCAGTAGTATAGGGGCTAGCGGGAGTCAAACAGATACGCAGTATTTT. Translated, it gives CASSIGASGSQTDTQYF.

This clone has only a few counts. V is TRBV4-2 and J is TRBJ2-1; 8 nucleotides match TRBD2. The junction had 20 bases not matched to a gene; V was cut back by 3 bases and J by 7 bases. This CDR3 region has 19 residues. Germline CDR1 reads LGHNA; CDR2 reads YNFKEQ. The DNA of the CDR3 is TGTGCCAGCAGCCAGGGGAACCCTAATCGGGGGGGGGTGAGGAATGAGCAGTTCTTC. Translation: CASSQGNPNRGGVRNEQFF.

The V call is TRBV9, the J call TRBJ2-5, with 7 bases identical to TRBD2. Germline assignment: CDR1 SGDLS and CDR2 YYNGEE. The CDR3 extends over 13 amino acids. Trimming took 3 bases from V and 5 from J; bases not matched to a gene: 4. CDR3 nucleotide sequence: TGTGCCAGCAGCGGATTTAGCGGGGAGACCCAGTACTTC. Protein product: CASSGFSGETQYF.

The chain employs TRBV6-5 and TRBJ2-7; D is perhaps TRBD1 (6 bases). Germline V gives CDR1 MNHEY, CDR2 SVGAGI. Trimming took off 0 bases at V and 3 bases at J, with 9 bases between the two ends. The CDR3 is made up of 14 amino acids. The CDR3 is CASSYSGTIYEQYF. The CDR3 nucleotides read TGTGCCAGCAGTTACTCCGGGACAATCTACGAGCAGTACTTC.

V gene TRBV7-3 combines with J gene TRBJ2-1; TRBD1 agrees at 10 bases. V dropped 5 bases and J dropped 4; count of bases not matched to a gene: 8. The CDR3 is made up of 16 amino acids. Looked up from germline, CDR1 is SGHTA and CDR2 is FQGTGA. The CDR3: CASSPMTGGAYNEQFF. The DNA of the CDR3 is TGTGCCAGCAGCCCGATGACAGGGGGCGCGTACAATGAGCAGTTCTTC.

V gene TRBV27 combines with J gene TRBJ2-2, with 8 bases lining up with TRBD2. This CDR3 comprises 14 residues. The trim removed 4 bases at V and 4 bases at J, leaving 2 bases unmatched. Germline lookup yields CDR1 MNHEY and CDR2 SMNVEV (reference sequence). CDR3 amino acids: CASSSLAVTGELFF. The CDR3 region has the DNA TGTGCCAGCAGTTCACTAGCGGTCACCGGGGAGCTGTTTTTT.